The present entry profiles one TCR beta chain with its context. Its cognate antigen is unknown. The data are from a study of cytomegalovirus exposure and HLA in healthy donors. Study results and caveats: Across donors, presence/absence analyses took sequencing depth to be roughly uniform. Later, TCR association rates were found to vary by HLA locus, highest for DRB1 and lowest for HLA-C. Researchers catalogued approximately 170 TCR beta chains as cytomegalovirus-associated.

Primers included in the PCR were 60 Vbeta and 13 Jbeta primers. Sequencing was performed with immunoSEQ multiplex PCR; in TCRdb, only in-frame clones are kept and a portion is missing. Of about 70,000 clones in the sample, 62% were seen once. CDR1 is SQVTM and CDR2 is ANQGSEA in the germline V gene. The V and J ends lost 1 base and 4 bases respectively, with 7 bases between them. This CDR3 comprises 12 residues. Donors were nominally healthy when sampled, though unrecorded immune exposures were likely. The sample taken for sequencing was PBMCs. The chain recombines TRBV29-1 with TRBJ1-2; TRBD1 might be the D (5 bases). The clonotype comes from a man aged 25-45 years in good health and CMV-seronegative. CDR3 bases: TGCAGCGTTGAAGGTCAGGGCTATGGCTACACCTTC. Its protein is CSVEGQGYGYTF. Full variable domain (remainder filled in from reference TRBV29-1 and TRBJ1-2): SAVISQKPSRDICQRGTSLTIQCQVDSQVTMMFWYRQQPGQSLTLIATANQGSEATYESGFVIDKFPISRPNLTFSTLTVSNMSPEDSSIYLCSVEGQGYGYTFGSGTRLTVV.